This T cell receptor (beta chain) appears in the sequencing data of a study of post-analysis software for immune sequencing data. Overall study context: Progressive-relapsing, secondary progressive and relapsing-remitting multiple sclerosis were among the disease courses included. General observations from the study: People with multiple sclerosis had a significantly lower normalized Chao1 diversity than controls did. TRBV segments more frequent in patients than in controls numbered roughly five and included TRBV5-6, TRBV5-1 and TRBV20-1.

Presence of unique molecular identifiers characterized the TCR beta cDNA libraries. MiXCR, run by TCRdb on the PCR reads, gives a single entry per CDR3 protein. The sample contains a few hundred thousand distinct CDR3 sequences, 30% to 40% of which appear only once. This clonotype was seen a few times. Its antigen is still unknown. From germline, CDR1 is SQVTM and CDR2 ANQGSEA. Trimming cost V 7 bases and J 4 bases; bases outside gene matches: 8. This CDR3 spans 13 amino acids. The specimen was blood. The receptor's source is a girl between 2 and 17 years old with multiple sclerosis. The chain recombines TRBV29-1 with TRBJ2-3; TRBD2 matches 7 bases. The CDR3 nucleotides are TGCAGCGGTGCTAGCGGAGGCGCAGATACGCAGTATTTT. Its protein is CSGASGGADTQYF.